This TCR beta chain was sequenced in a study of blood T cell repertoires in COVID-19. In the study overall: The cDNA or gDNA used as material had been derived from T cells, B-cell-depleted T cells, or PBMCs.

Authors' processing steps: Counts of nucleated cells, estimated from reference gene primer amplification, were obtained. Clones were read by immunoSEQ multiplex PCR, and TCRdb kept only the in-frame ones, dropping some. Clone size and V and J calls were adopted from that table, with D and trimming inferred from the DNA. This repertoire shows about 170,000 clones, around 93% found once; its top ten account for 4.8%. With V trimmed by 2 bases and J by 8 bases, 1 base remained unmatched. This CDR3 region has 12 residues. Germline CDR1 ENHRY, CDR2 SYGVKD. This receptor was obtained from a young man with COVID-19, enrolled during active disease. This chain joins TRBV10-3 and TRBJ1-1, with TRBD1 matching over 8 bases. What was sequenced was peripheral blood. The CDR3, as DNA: TGTGCCATCAGTGAGAGGACAGGGGAAGCTTTCTTT. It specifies CAISERTGEAFF.